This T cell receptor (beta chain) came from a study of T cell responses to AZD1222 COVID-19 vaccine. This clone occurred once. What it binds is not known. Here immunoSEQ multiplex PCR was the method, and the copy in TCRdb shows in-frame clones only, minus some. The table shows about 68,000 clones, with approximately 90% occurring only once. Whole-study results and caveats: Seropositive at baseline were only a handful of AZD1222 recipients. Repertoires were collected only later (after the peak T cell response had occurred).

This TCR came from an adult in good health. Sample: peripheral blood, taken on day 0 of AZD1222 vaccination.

The CDR3 DNA sequence: TGTGCCAGCAGGGGGGGAACTGAAGCTTTCTTT. Its protein is CASRGGTEAFF. The V and J genes are TRBV7-9 and TRBJ1-1; a possible D gene is TRBD1 (5 bases). V gave up 6 bases and J gave up 5 bases, with 7 bases separating them. The CDR3 runs to 11 residues. CDR1 is SEHNR, CDR2 FQNEAQ, per germline (reference sequence).